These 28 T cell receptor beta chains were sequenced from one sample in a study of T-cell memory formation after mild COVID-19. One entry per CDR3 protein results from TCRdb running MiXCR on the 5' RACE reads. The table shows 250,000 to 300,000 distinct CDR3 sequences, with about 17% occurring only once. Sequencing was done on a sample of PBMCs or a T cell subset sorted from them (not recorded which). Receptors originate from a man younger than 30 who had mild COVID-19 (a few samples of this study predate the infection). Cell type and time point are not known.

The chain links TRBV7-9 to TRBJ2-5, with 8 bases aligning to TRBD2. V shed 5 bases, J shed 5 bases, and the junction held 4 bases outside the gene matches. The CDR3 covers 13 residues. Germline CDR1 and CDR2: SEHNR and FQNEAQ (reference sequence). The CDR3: CASSRGGLETQYF. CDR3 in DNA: TGTGCCAGCAGCCGCGGGGGGCTGGAGACCCAGTACTTC.

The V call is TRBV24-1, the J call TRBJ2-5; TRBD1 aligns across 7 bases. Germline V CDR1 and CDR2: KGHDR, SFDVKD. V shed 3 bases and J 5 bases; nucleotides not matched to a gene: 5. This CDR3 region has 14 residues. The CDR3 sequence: CATSDARGLETQYF. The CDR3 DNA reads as TGTGCCACCAGTGATGCGAGGGGGCTGGAGACCCAGTACTTC.

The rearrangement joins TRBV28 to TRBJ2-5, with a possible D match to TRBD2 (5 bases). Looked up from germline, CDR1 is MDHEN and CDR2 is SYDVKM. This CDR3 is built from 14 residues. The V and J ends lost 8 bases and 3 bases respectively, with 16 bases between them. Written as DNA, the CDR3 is TGTGCCAGCGTTCCGGTGGGGAGAGAAGAGACCCAGTACTTC. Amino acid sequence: CASVPVGREETQYF.

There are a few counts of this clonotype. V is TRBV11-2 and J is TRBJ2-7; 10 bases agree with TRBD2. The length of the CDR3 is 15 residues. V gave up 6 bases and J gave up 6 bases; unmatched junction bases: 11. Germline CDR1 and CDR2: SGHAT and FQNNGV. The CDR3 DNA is TGTGCCAGCAGTTATACTAGCGGGGAAGCCTCCGAGCAGTACTTC. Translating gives CASSYTSGEASEQYF.

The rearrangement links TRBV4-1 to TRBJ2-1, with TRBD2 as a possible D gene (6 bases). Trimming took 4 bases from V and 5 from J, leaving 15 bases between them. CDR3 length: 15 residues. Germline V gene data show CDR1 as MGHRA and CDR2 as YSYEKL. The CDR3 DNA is TGCGCCAGCAGCCCATTCGGGAGTCAGAACAATGAGCAGTTCTTC. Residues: CASSPFGSQNNEQFF.

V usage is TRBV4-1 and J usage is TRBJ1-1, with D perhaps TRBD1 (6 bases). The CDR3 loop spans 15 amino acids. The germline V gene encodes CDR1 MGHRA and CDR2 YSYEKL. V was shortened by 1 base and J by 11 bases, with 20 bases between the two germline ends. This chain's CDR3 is CASSQASLQGRGAFF. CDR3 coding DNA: TGCGCCAGCAGCCAAGCGTCTCTACAGGGTCGTGGGGCTTTCTTT.

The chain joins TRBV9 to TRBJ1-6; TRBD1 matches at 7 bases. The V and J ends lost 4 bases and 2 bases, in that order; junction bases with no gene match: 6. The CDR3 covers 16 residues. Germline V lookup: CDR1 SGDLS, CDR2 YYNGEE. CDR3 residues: CASSPRDRPYNSPLHF. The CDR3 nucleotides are TGTGCCAGCAGCCCCCGGGACAGACCCTATAATTCACCCCTCCACTTT.

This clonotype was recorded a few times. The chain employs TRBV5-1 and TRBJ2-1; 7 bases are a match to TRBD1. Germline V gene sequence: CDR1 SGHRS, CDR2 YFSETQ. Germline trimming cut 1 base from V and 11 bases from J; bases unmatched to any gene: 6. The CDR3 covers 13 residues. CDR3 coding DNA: TGCGCCAGCAGCTTGACTCAGGGACAGAAGCAGTTCTTC. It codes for CASSLTQGQKQFF.

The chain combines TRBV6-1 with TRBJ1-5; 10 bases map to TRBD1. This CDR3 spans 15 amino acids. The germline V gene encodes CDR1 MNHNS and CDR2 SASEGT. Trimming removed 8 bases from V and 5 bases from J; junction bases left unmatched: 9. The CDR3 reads CASGTTGGFDQPQHF. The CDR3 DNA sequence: TGTGCCAGCGGAACGACAGGGGGCTTCGATCAGCCCCAGCATTTT.

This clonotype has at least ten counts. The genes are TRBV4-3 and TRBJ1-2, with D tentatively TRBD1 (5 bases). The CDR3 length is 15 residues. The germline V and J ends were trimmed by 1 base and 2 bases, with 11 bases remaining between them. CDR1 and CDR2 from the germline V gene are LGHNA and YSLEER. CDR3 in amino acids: CASSQVGGINYGYTF. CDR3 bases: TGCGCCAGCAGCCAAGTGGGGGGTATCAACTATGGCTACACCTTC.

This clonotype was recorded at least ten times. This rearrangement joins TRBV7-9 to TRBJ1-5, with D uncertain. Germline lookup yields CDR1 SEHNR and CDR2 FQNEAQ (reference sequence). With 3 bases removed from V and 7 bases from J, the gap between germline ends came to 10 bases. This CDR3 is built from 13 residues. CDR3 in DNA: TGTGCCAGCAGCTTGTTTGAGGGCCAGCCCCAGCATTTT. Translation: CASSLFEGQPQHF.

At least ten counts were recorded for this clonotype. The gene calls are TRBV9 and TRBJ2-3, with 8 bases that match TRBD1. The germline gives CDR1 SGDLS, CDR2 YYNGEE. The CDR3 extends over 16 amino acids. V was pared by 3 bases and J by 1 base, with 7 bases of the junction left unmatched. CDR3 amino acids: CASSDSGGLRTDTQYF. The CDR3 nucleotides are TGTGCCAGCAGCGACTCAGGGGGCCTTCGCACAGATACGCAGTATTTT. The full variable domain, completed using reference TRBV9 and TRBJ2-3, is DSGVTQTPKHLITATGQRVTLRCSPRSGDLSVYWYQQSLDQGLQFLIQYYNGEERAKGNILERFSAQQFPDLHSELNLSSLELGDSALYFCASSDSGGLRTDTQYFGPGTRLTVL.

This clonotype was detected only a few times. CDR3 residues: CASRSGGHEAMETQYF. CDR3 DNA sequence: TGCGCCAGCAGATCCGGGGGTCACGAGGCAATGGAGACCCAGTACTTC. The genes are TRBV5-1 and TRBJ2-5; perhaps TRBD2 as D (6 bases). Trimming shortened V by 5 bases and J by 5 bases, and 22 bases separated the two germline ends. The CDR3 totals 16 residues. Germline V lookup: CDR1 SGHRS, CDR2 YFSETQ.

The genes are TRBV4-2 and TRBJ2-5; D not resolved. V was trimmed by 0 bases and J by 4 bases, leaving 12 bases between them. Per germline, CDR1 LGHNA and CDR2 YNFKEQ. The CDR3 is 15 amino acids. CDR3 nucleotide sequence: TGTGCCAGCAGCCAAGAGTGGAATCTCGGAGAGACCCAGTACTTC. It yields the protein CASSQEWNLGETQYF.

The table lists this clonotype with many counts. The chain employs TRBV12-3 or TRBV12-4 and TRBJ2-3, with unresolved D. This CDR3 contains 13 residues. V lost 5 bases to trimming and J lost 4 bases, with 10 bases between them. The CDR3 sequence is CASSPTTSDTQYF. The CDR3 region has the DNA TGTGCCAGCAGTCCAACGACCTCAGATACGCAGTATTTT.

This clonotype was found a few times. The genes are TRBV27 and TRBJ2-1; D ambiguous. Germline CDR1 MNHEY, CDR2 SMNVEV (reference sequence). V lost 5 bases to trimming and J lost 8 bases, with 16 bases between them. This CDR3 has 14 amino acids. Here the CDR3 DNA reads TGTGCCAGCAGTCCCCCCCCGGGCTTCCATGAGCAGTTCTTC. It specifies CASSPPPGFHEQFF.

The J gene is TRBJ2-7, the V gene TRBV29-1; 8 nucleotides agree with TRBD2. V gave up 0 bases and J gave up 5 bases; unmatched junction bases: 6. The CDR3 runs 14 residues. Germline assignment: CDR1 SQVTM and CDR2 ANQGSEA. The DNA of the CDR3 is TGCAGCGTTGAAGATCTAGGCGGGGGGAACGAGCAGTACTTC. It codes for CSVEDLGGGNEQYF.

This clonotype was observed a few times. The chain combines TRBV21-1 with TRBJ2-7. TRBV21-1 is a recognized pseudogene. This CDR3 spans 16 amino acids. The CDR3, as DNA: TGTGCCAGCAGCGAACTCATGCTTAGGGCCTCCTACGAGCAGTACGTC. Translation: CASSELMLRASYEQYV.

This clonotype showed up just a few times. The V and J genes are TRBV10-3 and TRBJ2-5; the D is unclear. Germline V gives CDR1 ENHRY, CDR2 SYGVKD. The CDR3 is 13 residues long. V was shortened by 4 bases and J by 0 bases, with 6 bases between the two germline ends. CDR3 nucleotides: TGTGCCATCAGTGTATCTCACCAAGAGACCCAGTACTTC. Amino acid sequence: CAISVSHQETQYF.

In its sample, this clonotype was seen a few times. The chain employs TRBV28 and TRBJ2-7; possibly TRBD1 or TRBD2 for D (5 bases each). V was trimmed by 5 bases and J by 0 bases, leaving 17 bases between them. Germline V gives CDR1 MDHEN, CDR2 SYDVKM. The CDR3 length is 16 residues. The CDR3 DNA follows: TGTGCCAGCAGTACTATACGGGCAGGGAGCTCCTACGAGCAGTACGTC. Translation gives CASSTIRAGSSYEQYV.

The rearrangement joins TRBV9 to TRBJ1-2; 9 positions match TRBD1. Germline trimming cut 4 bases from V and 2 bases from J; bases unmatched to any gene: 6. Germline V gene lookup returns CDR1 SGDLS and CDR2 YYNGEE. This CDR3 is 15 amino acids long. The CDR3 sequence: CASSLGTGPNYGYTF. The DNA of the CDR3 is TGTGCCAGCAGCCTCGGGACAGGGCCCAACTATGGCTACACCTTC. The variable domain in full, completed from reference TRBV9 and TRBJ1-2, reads DSGVTQTPKHLITATGQRVTLRCSPRSGDLSVYWYQQSLDQGLQFLIQYYNGEERAKGNILERFSAQQFPDLHSELNLSSLELGDSALYFCASSLGTGPNYGYTFGSGTRLTVV.

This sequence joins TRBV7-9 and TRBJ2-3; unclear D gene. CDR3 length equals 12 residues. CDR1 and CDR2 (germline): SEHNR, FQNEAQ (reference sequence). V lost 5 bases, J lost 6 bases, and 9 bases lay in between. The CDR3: CASSPDRDTQYF. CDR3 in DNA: TGTGCCAGCAGCCCGGACCGGGATACGCAGTATTTT.

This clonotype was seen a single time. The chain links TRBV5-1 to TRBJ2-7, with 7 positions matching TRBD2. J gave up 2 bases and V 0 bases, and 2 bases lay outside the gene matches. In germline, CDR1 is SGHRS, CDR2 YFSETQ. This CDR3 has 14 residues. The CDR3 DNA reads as TGCGCCAGCAGCTTGGGACTAGCTACCTACGAGCAGTACTTC. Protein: CASSLGLATYEQYF.

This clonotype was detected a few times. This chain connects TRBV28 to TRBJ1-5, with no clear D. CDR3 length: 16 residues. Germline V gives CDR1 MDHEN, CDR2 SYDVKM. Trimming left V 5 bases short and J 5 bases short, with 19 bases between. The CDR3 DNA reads TGTGCCAGCAGTCTACCCCTAGGGAGGGCATATCAGCCCCAGCATTTT. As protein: CASSLPLGRAYQPQHF.

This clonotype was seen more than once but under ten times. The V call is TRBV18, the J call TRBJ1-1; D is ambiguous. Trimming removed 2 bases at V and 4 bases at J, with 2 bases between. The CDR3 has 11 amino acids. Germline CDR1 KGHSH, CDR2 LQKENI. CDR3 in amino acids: CASSPITEAFF. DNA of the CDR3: TGTGCCAGCTCACCAATCACTGAAGCTTTCTTT.

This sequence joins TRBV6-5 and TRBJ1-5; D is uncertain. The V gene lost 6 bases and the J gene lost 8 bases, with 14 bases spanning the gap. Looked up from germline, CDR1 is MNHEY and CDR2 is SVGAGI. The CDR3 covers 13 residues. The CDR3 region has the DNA TGTGCCAGCAGCCTTACGTTCACAGAGCCCCAGCATTTT. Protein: CASSLTFTEPQHF.

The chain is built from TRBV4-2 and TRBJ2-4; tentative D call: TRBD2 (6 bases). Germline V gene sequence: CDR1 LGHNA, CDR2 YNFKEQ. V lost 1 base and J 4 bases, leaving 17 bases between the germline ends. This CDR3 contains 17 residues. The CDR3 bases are TGTGCCAGCAGCCAAGCCTGGGCGGGGCGGGGTAAAAACATTCAGTACTTC. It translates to CASSQAWAGRGKNIQYF.

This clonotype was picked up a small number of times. In DNA, the CDR3 is TGTGCCAGTAGTATCGGGGGCGCCTGGTCCTACGAGCAGTACTTC. Amino acid sequence: CASSIGGAWSYEQYF. The rearrangement uses TRBV19 and TRBJ2-7; D may be TRBD1 or TRBD2 (6 bases each). Trimming stripped 3 bases from V and 1 base from J, with 13 bases between. Per the germline V gene, CDR1 is LNHDA and CDR2 is SQIVND (reference sequence). The CDR3 is 15 residues long.